These T cell receptor beta chains were read from a single sample in a study of cytomegalovirus exposure and HLA in healthy donors. Data came from immunoSEQ multiplex PCR; TCRdb stores just in-frame clones and leaves some out. The data show roughly 43,000 clones, around 62% seen once. The sample was PBMCs. All receptors come from a human donor in good health. Each CDR3 is given with its conserved first and last residue. Fields, in order: clone size, J gene, V gene, D gene, CDR3 DNA, CDR3 protein. D genes are given only for firm matches. Clone size is stated in some rows and not others, as once, few, many or a class when expanded.

few,TRBJ2-1,TRBV4-1,-,TGCGCCAGCAGCCAAATCCGACAGGCCTACAATGAGCAGTTCTTC,CASSQIRQAYNEQFF
-,TRBJ1-5,TRBV7-8,-,TGTGCCAGCAGCTTGGAGCGGGCCCTCGGACAGCCCCAGCATTTT,CASSLERALGQPQHF
-,TRBJ1-3,TRBV4-2,-,TGTGCCAGCAGCCAAGAACAGGGTGCCGGAAACACCATATATTTT,CASSQEQGAGNTIYF
-,TRBJ1-2,TRBV6-5,-,TGTGCCAGCAGCATAACGGGGGTCGGCTATGGCTACACCTTC,CASSITGVGYGYTF
few,TRBJ2-3,TRBV7-9,TRBD1,TGTGCCAGCAGCTTAATGGGACAGAGCACAGATACGCAGTATTTT,CASSLMGQSTDTQYF
-,TRBJ2-7,TRBV4-3,-,TGCGCCAGCAGCCAAGATCAGGGTCAGGGGTACGAGCAGTGCTTC,CASSQDQGQGYEQCF
few,TRBJ2-1,TRBV29-1,TRBD1,TGCAGCGTAGGGGGCCCGTACAATGAGCAGTTCTTC,CSVGGPYNEQFF
once,TRBJ1-1,TRBV7-8,-,TGTGCCAGCAGCCCCAGACAGTTTGGAGAACTGAACACTGAAGCTTTCTTT,CASSPRQFGELNTEAFF
few,TRBJ2-3,TRBV10-3,-,TGTGCCATCAGCTACAGGCCCAGCACAGATACGCAGTATTTT,CAISYRPSTDTQYF
-,TRBJ1-6,TRBV28,-,TGTGCCAGCAGTTTGGGGCAGGATAATTCACCCCTCCACTTT,CASSLGQDNSPLHF
-,TRBJ2-7,TRBV7-8,TRBD1,TGTGCCAGCAGCCGCCGGGACAGAGTCTACGAGCAGTACTTC,CASSRRDRVYEQYF
-,TRBJ1-3,TRBV5-1,-,TGCGCCAGCAGCTCCGGCCGGGGAGGGCCTGGAAACACCATATATTTT,CASSSGRGGPGNTIYF
-,TRBJ2-7,TRBV7-2,-,TGTGCCAGCAGCTCGAATCAGGGGGGCGAGCAGTACTTC,CASSSNQGGEQYF
-,TRBJ1-3,TRBV4-3,-,TGCGCCAGCAGCCAAGGGACAACTGGGTCGCGAAACACCATATATTTT,CASSQGTTGSRNTIYF
-,TRBJ2-5,TRBV11-2,-,TGTGCCAGCAGCTTCTATCGGGGGGCCACGGGGACCCAGTACTTC,CASSFYRGATGTQYF
-,TRBJ2-5,TRBV4-1,TRBD1,TGCGCCAGCAGCCAAGATGTGGCAGGGGGCGTAGAGACCCAGTACTTC,CASSQDVAGGVETQYF
-,TRBJ1-3,TRBV4-1,TRBD1,TGCGCCAGCAGCCGTATCGACAGGGGTGGAAACACCATATATTTT,CASSRIDRGGNTIYF
-,TRBJ1-4,TRBV7-9,TRBD1,TGTGCCAGCAGCCCCCGGACAGGGGGTCGAACTAATGAAAAACTGTTTTTT,CASSPRTGGRTNEKLFF
-,TRBJ1-2,TRBV27,TRBD1,TGTGCCAGCAGTTTCCGTCTGCCCGGGACAGGAAGAGCTAACTATGGCTACACCTTC,CASSFRLPGTGRANYGYTF
-,TRBJ1-2,TRBV19,TRBD1,TGTGCCAGTAGTGTGTGGCAGGGGGCAGGATATGGCTACACCTTC,CASSVWQGAGYGYTF
few,TRBJ2-3,TRBV7-2,TRBD1,TGTGCCAGCAGCTTAGGGCGGACAGGGACGGAAGATACGCAGTATTTT,CASSLGRTGTEDTQYF
-,TRBJ1-5,TRBV4-1,-,TGCGCCAGCAGCCAAGGTCCTCAGGGACAGCCCCAGCATTTT,CASSQGPQGQPQHF
-,TRBJ1-2,TRBV4-1,-,TGCGCCAGCAGCCAAGGAGAAGGTACAGCCTGGGACTATGGCTACACCTTC,CASSQGEGTAWDYGYTF
few,TRBJ2-1,TRBV20-1,TRBD2,TGCAGTGCTAGATCGGGACTAGTCCAGTTCTTC,CSARSGLVQFF
-,TRBJ1-4,TRBV7-8,-,TGTGCCAGCAGCTTAGACAGGGCAGAAAAACTGTTTTTT,CASSLDRAEKLFF
-,TRBJ2-7,TRBV6-6,-,TGTGCCAGCAGCGTTCTAGGTTACGAGCAGTACTTC,CASSVLGYEQYF
-,TRBJ1-6,TRBV10-3,-,TGTGCCATCAGCGAATACAGGGTGGGGTATAATTCACCCCTCCACTTT,CAISEYRVGYNSPLHF
-,TRBJ2-1,TRBV2,-,TGTGCCAGCAGCCGGACAGTCGGAAAGATCAATGAGCAGTTCTTC,CASSRTVGKINEQFF
-,TRBJ1-5,TRBV2,TRBD1,TGTGCCAGCAGTAGAACAGGGGATAGGTTTAATCAGCCCCAGCATTTT,CASSRTGDRFNQPQHF
-,TRBJ1-5,TRBV4-1,TRBD1,TGCGCCAGCAGCCAAGCGGAGGGGGCGACAGGGGCCAATCAGCCCCAGCATTTT,CASSQAEGATGANQPQHF
-,TRBJ2-2,TRBV6-5,-,TGTGCCAGCAGCCCTACAAGGGACACGACCGGGGAGCTGTTTTTT,CASSPTRDTTGELFF
medium-sized,TRBJ2-1,TRBV19,-,TGTGCCAGTTCCCCGGCGGGTCAGGCAACTGAGCAGTTCTTC,CASSPAGQATEQFF
-,TRBJ1-2,TRBV5-6,TRBD1,TGTGCCAGCAGTTACAGGGGGGAGGTCTATGGCTACACCTTC,CASSYRGEVYGYTF
-,TRBJ2-6,TRBV5-4,TRBD1,TGTGCCAGCAGCGTGCCGGGACAGGGGCCAAGCTCTGGGGCCAACGTCCTGACTTTC,CASSVPGQGPSSGANVLTF
-,TRBJ1-6,TRBV28,-,TGTGCCAGCAGCTTTACGACAGGAGGTTCGTATTCACCCCTCCACTTT,CASSFTTGGSYSPLHF